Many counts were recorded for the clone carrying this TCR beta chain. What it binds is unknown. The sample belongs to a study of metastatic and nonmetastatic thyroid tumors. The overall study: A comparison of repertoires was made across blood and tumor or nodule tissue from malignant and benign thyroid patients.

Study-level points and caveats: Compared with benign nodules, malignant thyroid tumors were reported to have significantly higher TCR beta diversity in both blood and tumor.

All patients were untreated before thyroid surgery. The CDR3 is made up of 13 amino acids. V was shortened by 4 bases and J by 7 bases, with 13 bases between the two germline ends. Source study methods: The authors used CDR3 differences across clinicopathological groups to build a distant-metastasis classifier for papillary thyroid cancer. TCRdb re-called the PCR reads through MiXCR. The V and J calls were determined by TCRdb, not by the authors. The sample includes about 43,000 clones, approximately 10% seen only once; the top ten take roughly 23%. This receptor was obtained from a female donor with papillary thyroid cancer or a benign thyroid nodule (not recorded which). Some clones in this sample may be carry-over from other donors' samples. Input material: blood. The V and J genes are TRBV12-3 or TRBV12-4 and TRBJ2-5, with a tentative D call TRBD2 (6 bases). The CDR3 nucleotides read TGTGCCAGCAGTTCCGGGGGTTCGGGGACCCAGTACTTC. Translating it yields CASSSGGSGTQYF.